This T cell receptor (beta chain) was captured in a study of graft-versus-host responses after intestinal transplantation. Study in general: Multivisceral, liver-intestinal, or isolated intestinal transplants were given to recipients. Anti-thymocyte globulin induction was given to all recipients, followed by tacrolimus and steroids for around three years. Overall study results and limits: Marrow from the recipient contained GvH clones, some of which had appeared first in ileum or blood. Subjects displaying graft-donor T cell macrochimerism possessed elevated graft-versus-host to host-versus-graft clonal ratios inside allografts.

With regard to this clone: The antigen is not known. Other DNA sequences of this sample code for an identical CDR3.

Data came from immunoSEQ multiplex PCR; TCRdb stores just in-frame clones and leaves some out. The sample records roughly 110,000 clones, roughly nine tenths being singletons. The sample consisted of unstimulated CD4+ T cells sorted from spleen or lymph node cells, taken before transplant. The TCR was taken from a human donor who was the organ donor for an intestinal transplant.

The CDR3 bases are TGTGCCAGTAGTATTACAGGCACAGATACGCAGTATTTT. It translates to CASSITGTDTQYF. The chain recombines TRBV19 with TRBJ2-3; no clear D. V lost 3 bases and J lost 1, with 5 bases in between. CDR1 LNHDA and CDR2 SQIVND come from the germline V gene (reference sequence). The CDR3 is 13 amino acids. Full variable domain (missing parts from reference TRBV19 and TRBJ2-3): DGGITQSPKYLFRKEGQNVTLSCEQNLNHDAMYWYRQDPGQGLRLIYYSQIVNDFQKGDIAEGYSVSREKKESFPLTVTSAQKNPTAFYLCASSITGTDTQYFGPGTRLTVL.